The clone carrying this TCR beta chain has just a few counts. After removal of 5 bases from V and 0 bases from J, the junction contained 6 bases not matched to a gene. Germline values: CDR1 SGHRS, CDR2 YFSETQ. This CDR3 is built from 15 residues. The data belong to a study of blood T cells in healthy people across ages. The use of a sample-barcoded 5' primer and a J-beta primer mix characterized a second PCR of roughly 6 to 12 cycles. TCRdb called the 5' RACE reads again in MiXCR, with one record for every CDR3 protein. The sample records roughly 700,000 distinct CDR3 sequences, around a quarter being singletons. These data were likewise used in another study, on T cells of mothers and their children.

The sequencing input was blood. The chain links TRBV5-1 to TRBJ2-7, with 9 positions matching TRBD2. The sequence was collected from a boy aged 5 to 17 in good health. For the CDR3, the DNA is TGCGCCAGCAGGAGGACTAGCGCCGACTCCTACGAGCAGTACTTC. This sequence encodes CASRRTSADSYEQYF.